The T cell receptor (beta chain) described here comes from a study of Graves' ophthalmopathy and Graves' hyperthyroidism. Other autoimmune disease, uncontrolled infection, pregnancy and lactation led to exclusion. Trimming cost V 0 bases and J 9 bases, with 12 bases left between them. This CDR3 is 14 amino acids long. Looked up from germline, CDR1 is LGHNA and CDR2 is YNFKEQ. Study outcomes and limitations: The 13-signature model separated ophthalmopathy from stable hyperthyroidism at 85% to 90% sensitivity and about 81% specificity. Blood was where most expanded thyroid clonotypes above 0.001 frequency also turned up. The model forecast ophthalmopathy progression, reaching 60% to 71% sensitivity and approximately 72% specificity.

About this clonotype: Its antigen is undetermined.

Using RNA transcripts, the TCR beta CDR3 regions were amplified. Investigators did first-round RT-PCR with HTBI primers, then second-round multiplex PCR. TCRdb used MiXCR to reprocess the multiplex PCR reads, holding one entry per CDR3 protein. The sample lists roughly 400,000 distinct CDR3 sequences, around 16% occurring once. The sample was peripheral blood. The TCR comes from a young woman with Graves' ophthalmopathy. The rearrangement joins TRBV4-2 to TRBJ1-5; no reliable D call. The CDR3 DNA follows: TGTGCCAGCAGCCAAGACACGAGACGGCCGCCCCAGCATTTT. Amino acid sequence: CASSQDTRRPPQHF.